This T cell receptor (beta chain) emerged from a study of shared clonotypes between healthy human individuals. Background on the study: For every donor, three CD4 naive, three CD4 memory, two CD8 naive and one CD8 memory plates were used. General study results and limits: Against clonotypes common to all four donors, non-shared ones had lower generation probabilities.

Note on this clone: The antigen remains undetermined.

The study enrolled healthy HIV-negative adults without recent acute infections or vaccinations as donors. This CDR3 contains 17 residues. Looked up from germline, CDR1 is SGHDT and CDR2 is YYEEEE. V shed 1 base and J 3 bases; nucleotides not matched to a gene: 5. Each cell subset's genomic DNA was divided evenly among several immunoSEQ plates. Only in-frame clones appear in the TCRdb table, and some are missing; sequencing was by immunoSEQ multiplex PCR. The sample lists roughly 2.5 million clones; around nine tenths were seen once. Sequenced sample: naive CD4+ T cells sorted from blood. Noted subset: CD45RA+ positively selected. This TCR was sampled from a man aged 18 to 30 in good health. The chain carries TRBV5-6 and TRBJ2-1; TRBD2 matches 12 bases. In DNA, the CDR3 is TGTGCCAGCAGCTTGTCGCTAGCGGGGGGGATCTACAATGAGCAGTTCTTC. Residues: CASSLSLAGGIYNEQFF.